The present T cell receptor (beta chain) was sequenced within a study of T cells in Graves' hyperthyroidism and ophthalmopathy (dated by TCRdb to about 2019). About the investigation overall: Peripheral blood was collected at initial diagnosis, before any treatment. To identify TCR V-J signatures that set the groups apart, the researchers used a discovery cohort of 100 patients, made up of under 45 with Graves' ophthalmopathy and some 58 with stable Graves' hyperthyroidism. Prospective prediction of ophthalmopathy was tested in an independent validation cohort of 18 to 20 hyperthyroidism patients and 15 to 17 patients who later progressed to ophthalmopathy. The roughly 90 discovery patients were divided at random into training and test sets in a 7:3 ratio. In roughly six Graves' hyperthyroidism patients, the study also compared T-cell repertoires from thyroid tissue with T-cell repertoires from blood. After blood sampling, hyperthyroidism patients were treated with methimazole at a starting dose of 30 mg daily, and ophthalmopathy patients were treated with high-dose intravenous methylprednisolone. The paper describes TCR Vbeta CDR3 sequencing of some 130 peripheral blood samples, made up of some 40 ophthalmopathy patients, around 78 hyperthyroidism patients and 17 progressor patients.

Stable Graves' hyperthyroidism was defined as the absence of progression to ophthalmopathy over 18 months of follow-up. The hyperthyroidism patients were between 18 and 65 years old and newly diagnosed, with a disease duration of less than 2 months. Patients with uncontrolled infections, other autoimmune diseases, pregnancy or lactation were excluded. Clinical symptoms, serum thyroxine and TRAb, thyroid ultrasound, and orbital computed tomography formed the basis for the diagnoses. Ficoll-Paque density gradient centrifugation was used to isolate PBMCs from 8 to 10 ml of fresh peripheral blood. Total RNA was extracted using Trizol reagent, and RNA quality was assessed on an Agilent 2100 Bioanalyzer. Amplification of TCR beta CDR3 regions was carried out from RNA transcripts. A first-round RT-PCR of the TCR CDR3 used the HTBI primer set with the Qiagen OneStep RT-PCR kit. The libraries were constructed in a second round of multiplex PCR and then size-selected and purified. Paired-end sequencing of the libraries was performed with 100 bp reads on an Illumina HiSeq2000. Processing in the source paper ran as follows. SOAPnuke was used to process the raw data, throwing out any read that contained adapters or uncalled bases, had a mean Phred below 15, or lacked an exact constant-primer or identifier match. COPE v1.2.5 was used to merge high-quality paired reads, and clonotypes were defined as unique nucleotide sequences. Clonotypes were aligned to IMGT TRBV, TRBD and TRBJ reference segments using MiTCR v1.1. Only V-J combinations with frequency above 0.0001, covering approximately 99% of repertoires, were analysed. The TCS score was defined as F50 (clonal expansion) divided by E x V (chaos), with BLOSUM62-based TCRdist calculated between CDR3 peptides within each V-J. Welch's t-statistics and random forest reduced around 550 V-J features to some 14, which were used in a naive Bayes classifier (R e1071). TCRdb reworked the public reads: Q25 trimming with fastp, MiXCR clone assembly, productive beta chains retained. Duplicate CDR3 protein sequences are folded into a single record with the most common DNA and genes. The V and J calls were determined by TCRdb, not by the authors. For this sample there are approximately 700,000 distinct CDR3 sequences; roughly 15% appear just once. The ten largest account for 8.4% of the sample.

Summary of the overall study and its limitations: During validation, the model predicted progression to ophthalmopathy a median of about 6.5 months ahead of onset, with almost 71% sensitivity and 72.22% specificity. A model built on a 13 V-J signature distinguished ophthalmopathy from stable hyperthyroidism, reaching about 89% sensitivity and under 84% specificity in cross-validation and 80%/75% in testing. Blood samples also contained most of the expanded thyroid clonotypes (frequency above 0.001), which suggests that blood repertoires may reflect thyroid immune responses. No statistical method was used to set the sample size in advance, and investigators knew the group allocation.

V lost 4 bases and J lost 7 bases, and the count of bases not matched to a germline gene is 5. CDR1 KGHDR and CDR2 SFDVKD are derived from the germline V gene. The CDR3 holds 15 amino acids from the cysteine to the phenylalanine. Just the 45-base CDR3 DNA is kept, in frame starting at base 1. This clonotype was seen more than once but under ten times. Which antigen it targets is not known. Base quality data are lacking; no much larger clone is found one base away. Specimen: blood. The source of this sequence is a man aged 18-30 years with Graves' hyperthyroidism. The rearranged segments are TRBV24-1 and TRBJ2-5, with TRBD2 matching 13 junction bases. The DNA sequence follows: TGTGCCACCAGTGAACGGACTAGCGGGAGCGGGACCCAGTACTTC. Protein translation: CATSERTSGSGTQYF.